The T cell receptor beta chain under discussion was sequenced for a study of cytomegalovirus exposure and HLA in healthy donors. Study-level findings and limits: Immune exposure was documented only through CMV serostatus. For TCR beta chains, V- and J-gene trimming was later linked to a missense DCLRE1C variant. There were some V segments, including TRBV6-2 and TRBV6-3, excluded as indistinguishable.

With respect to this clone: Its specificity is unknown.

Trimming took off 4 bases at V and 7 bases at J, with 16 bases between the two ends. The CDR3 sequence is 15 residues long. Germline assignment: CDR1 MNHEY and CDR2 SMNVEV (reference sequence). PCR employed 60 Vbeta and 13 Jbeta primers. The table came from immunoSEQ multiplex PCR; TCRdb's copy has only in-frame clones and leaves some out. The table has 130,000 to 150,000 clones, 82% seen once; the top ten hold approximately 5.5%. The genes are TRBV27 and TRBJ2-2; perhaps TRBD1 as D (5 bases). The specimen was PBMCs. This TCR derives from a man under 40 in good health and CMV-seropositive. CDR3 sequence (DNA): TGTGCCAGCAGTTCCCTGACGAGGACATACGGGGAGCTGTTTTTT. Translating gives CASSSLTRTYGELFF.